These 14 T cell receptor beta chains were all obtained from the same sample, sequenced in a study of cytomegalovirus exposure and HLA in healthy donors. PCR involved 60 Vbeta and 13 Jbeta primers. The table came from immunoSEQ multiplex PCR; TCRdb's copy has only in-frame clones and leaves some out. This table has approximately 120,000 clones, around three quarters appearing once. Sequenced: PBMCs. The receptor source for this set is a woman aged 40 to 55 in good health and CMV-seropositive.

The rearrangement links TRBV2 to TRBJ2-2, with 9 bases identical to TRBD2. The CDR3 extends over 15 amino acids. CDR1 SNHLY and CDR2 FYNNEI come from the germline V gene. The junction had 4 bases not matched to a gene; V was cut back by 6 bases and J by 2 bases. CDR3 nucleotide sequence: TGTGCCAGCAGCCGACTAGCGGCTAACACCGGGGAGCTGTTTTTT. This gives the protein CASSRLAANTGELFF.

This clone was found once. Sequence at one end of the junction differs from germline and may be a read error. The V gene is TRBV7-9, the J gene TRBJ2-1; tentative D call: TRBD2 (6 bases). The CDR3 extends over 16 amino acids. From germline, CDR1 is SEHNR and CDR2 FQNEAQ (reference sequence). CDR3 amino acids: CSSTSEAGTFYNEQFF. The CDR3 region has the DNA TGTTCCAGCACCTCAGAGGCGGGAACCTTCTACAATGAGCAGTTCTTC. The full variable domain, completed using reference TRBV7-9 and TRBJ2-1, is DTGVSQNPRHKITKRGQNVTFRCDPISEHNRLYWYRQTLGQGPEFLTYFQNEAQLEKSRLLSDRFSAERPKGSFSTLEIQRTEQGDSAMYLCSSTSEAGTFYNEQFFGPGTRLTVL.

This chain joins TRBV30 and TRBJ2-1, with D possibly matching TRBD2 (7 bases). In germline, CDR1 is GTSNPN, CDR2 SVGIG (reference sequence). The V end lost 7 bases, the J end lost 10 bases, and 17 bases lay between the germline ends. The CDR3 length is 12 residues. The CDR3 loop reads CAYWEGGFEQFF. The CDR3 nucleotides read TGTGCCTATTGGGAGGGGGGCTTCGAGCAGTTCTTC.

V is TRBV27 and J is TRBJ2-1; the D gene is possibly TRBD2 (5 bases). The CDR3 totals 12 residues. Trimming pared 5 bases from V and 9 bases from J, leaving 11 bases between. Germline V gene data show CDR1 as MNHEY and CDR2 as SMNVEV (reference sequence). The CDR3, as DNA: TGTGCCAGCAGTCTCCCTGAGGGTGAGCAGTTCTTC. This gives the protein CASSLPEGEQFF.

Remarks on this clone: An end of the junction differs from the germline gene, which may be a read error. The DNA for the CDR3 is TGTACCAGTAGTATAGCGCGGGGAGGCTACACCTTC. Its translation is CTSSIARGGYTF. This chain joins TRBV19 and TRBJ1-2; D is ambiguous. Germline V gene lookup returns CDR1 LNHDA and CDR2 SQIVND (reference sequence). This CDR3 contains 12 residues.

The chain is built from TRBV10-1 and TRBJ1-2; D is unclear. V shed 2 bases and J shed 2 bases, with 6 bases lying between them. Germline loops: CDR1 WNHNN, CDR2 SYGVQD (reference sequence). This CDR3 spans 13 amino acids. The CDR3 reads CASSELRNYGYTF. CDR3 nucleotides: TGCGCCAGCAGTGAGCTGAGAAACTATGGCTACACCTTC.

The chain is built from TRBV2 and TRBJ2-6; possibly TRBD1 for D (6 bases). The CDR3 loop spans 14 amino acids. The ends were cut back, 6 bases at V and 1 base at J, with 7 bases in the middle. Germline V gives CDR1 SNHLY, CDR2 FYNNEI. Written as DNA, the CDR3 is TGTGCCAGCAGACAGGGTTCTGGGGCCAACGTCCTGACTTTC. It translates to CASRQGSGANVLTF.

The CDR3 here is CASSVTSGSYNEQFF. CDR3 DNA: TGTGCCAGCAGTGTTACTAGCGGATCCTACAATGAGCAGTTCTTC. This chain links TRBV7-9 with TRBJ2-1; 8 bases line up with TRBD2. The junction had 5 bases not matched to a gene; V was cut back by 6 bases and J by 1 base. CDR3 size: 15 residues. CDR1 is SEHNR, CDR2 FQNEAQ, per germline (reference sequence).

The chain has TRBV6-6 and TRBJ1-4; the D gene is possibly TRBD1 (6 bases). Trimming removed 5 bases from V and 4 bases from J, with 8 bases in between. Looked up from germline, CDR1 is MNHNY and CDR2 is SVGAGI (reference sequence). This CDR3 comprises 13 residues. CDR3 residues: CASSNRVNEKLFF. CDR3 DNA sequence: TGTGCCAGCAGTAACAGGGTTAATGAAAAACTGTTTTTT.

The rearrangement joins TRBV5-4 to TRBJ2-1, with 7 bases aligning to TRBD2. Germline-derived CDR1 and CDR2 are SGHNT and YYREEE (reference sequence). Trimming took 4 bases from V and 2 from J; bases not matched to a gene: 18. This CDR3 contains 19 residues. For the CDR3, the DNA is TGTGCCAGCAGCCCGGGGGGAGGCGCTAGTAGCGGAGCCTACAATGAGCAGTTCTTC. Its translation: CASSPGGGASSGAYNEQFF.

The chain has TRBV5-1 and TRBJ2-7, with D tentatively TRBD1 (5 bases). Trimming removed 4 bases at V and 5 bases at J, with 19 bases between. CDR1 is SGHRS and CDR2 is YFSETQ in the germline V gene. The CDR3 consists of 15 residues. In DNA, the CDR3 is TGCGCCAGCAGCGGCCCCAGGGCAAGTTTCGACGAGCAGTACTTC. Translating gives CASSGPRASFDEQYF.

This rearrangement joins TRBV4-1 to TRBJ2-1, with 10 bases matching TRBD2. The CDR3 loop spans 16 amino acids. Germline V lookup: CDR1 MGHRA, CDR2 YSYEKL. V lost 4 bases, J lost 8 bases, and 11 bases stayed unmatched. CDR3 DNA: TGCGCCAGCAGCCCCTACTCTAGCGGGAGAGGGTATGAGCAGTTCTTC. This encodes CASSPYSSGRGYEQFF.

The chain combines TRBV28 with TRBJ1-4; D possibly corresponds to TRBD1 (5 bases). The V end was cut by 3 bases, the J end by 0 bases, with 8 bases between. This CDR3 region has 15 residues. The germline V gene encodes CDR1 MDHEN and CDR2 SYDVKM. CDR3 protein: CASSFGGATNEKLFF. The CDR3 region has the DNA TGTGCCAGCAGTTTCGGGGGTGCAACTAATGAAAAACTGTTTTTT.

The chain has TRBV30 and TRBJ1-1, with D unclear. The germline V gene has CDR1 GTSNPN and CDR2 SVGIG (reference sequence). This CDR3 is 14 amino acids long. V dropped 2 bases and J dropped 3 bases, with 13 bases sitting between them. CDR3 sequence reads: CAWSPPVPYTEAFF. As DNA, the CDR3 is TGTGCCTGGAGTCCCCCCGTCCCTTACACTGAAGCTTTCTTT.